A selection of T cell receptor beta chains follows, all from one sample in a study of blood T cell repertoires in COVID-19. Some clones are missing from TCRdb's copy, which holds only in-frame ones; the method was immunoSEQ multiplex PCR. Among a few hundred thousand clones listed, more than 85% were seen once. The sample was PBMCs or T cells enriched from blood (not recorded which). These receptors originate from a woman in her 30s who had recovered from COVID-19. Each CDR3 is given with its conserved first and last residue. D genes are given only for firm matches. Size is omitted from some rows. Given values are once, few, many or a class for expanded clones.

V gene	D gene	J gene	clone size	CDR3 DNA	CDR3 protein
TRBV4-3	TRBD1	TRBJ1-2	.	TGCGCCAGCAGCCAAGATCGCGGACAGGGGGCGGCTGGCTACACCTTC	CASSQDRGQGAAGYTF
TRBV14	TRBD1	TRBJ1-6	.	TGTGCCAGCAGCCAAGATCAGGGGGCCGTAATGGCCCTCCACTTT	CASSQDQGAVMALHF
TRBV5-4	.	TRBJ2-5	.	TGTGCCAGCAGCCGGGAACAGGGACAAGAGACCCAGTACTTC	CASSREQGQETQYF
TRBV20-1	TRBD1	TRBJ1-6	.	TGCAGTGCTAGTGCCGGACAGGGAGCCCATTCACCCCTCCACTTT	CSASAGQGAHSPLHF
TRBV5-1	.	TRBJ2-3	.	TGCGCCAGCACCCGGGATGCGGGGGCCACAGATACGCAGTATTTT	CASTRDAGATDTQYF
TRBV6-5	.	TRBJ2-2	.	TGTGCCAGCAGCCATCAGGGTGAGGTTACCGGGGAGCTGTTTTTT	CASSHQGEVTGELFF
TRBV5-6	TRBD1	TRBJ1-5	.	TGTGCCAGCAGCCCTTACAGGGGGCGGAATCAGCCCCAGCATTTT	CASSPYRGRNQPQHF
TRBV29-1	.	TRBJ1-5	.	TGCGCATGCCGGGGGAGCGGGAATCAGCCCCAGCATTTT	CACRGSGNQPQHF
TRBV9	.	TRBJ2-7	.	TGTGCCAGCAGCGTAGGTCTCTCCTCCAGCTACGAGCAGTACTTC	CASSVGLSSSYEQYF
TRBV6-5	.	TRBJ1-1	.	TGTGCCAGCAGTTACTCGCGGGGTAACACTGAAGCTTTCTTT	CASSYSRGNTEAFF
TRBV4-3	TRBD1	TRBJ1-2	.	TGCGCCAGCAGCCAAGTTCGTCAGGGGGTGGAGGGCTACACCTTC	CASSQVRQGVEGYTF
TRBV19	.	TRBJ1-6	.	TGTGCCAGTACCCTAGGGGGGGGTGAGAATTCACCCCTCCACTTT	CASTLGGGENSPLHF
TRBV7-9	TRBD1	TRBJ1-2	.	TGTGCCAGCAGCTCACTACAGGGGGCGGAGGGGCGGTATGGCTACACCTTC	CASSSLQGAEGRYGYTF
TRBV12-5	.	TRBJ1-2	.	TGTGCTAGTGGTTTGGTACCTGGGGAGGGCTATGGCTACACCTTC	CASGLVPGEGYGYTF
TRBV7-9	TRBD2	TRBJ2-5	.	TGTGCCAGCAGCCCGGGACTAGCGGGGGAAGAGACCCAGTACTTC	CASSPGLAGEETQYF
TRBV9	.	TRBJ1-3	.	TGTGCCAGCAGCGCAACATGGGAGGCAGGAAACACCATATATTTT	CASSATWEAGNTIYF
TRBV27	.	TRBJ2-7	.	TGTGCCAGCAGCGACGTCGGGGCAGGGGGGCCCTACGAGCAGTACTTC	CASSDVGAGGPYEQYF
TRBV4-3	TRBD1	TRBJ1-1	.	TGCGCCAGCAGCCAGGTAACAGGGGACCCTATGAACACTGAAGCTTTCTTT	CASSQVTGDPMNTEAFF
TRBV19	.	TRBJ1-5	.	TGTGCCAGTAGTACTTCCCGGGGTAGGGGCAATCAGCCCCAGCATTTT	CASSTSRGRGNQPQHF
TRBV19	TRBD2	TRBJ2-3	.	TGTGCCAGTAGTATTCTGGCGGGGGGGACCACAGATACGCAGTATTTT	CASSILAGGTTDTQYF
TRBV27	.	TRBJ2-2	.	TGTGCCAGCAGCTCTCGTAACGGGGAGCTGTTTTTT	CASSSRNGELFF
TRBV27	TRBD1	TRBJ1-6	.	TGTGCCAGCAGTTTTCGGGACAGGGCTCCTTCACCCCTCCACTTT	CASSFRDRAPSPLHF
TRBV15	TRBD1	TRBJ1-5	.	TGTGCCACCAGCAGAGAACACCCGACAGGGGGCAATCAGCCCCAGCATTTT	CATSREHPTGGNQPQHF
TRBV2	TRBD1	TRBJ1-6	.	TGTGCCAGCAGAGGGGACAGCCGGGGTTATAATTCACCCCTCCACTTT	CASRGDSRGYNSPLHF
TRBV11-2	TRBD2	TRBJ2-3	.	TGTGCCAGCAGGGGCGGCGGGGGGGCCCATAGAACAGATACGCAGTATTTT	CASRGGGGAHRTDTQYF
TRBV6-5	.	TRBJ1-5	once	TGTGCCAGCAACCCAAGCGCTGGCAATCAGCCCCAGCATTTT	CASNPSAGNQPQHF
TRBV7-2	TRBD1	TRBJ1-2	.	TGTGCCAGCAGCTTAAACTCCCCGGGACAGGGGAACTATGGCTACACCTTC	CASSLNSPGQGNYGYTF
TRBV12-5	TRBD1	TRBJ1-5	once	TGTGCTAGTGGTTCGTCCCAGGGGGCTCATCAGCCCCAGCATTTT	CASGSSQGAHQPQHF
TRBV25-1	TRBD2	TRBJ2-3	.	TGTGCCAGCAGTCCTCACACCCTAGCGGGGGTTCACACAGATACGCAGTATTTT	CASSPHTLAGVHTDTQYF
TRBV7-6	TRBD1	TRBJ1-1	.	TGTGCCAGCAGCTTAGGGACAGGGGGCAAAATGAACACTGAAGCTTTCTTT	CASSLGTGGKMNTEAFF
TRBV29-1	.	TRBJ1-2	.	TGCAGCGTTGCGGGGGACGGGTTTGGGTATGGCTACACCTTC	CSVAGDGFGYGYTF
TRBV7-9	.	TRBJ1-4	.	TGTGCCAGCGCGTGGCAGTCGGAGGAAAAACTGTTTTTT	CASAWQSEEKLFF
TRBV5-6	.	TRBJ2-7	.	TGTGCCAGCAGCACCTGGGGGACAAACTCCTACGAGCAGTACTTC	CASSTWGTNSYEQYF
TRBV28	TRBD1	TRBJ1-5	.	TGTGCCAGCAGGGGCCCGGGACAGGGGGCGTTTGGCAATCAGCCCCAGCATTTT	CASRGPGQGAFGNQPQHF
TRBV12-3/TRBV12-4	.	TRBJ2-3	.	TGTGCCAGCAGTACACCCGGCACAGATACGCAGTATTTT	CASSTPGTDTQYF
TRBV5-1	TRBD2	TRBJ2-5	.	TGCGCCAGCAGCCCAGGACTAGCGGGGGTCGGGATAGAGACCCAGTACTTC	CASSPGLAGVGIETQYF
TRBV11-2	.	TRBJ2-7	.	TGTGCCAGCAGCCTTAGATCCAGGGCCCAGTACGAGCAGTACTTC	CASSLRSRAQYEQYF
TRBV6-5	.	TRBJ2-5	.	TGTGCCAGCAGTTACGGGGCCAGCCAGACCCAGTACTTC	CASSYGASQTQYF
TRBV5-1	.	TRBJ1-3	.	TGCGCCAGCAGCTTGGCCGAGGGACTTCCTGGAAACACCATATATTTT	CASSLAEGLPGNTIYF
TRBV29-1	TRBD1	TRBJ2-1	.	TGCAGCGTACGGGACAGGGGACGGAATGAGCAGTTCTTC	CSVRDRGRNEQFF
TRBV18	TRBD1	TRBJ1-5	once	TGTGCCAGCTCAAGGTCCGGGACAGGGATTCGAAGCAATCAGCCCCAGCATTTT	CASSRSGTGIRSNQPQHF
TRBV5-1	TRBD1	TRBJ2-7	.	TGCGCCAGCAGCTTGCTCCCGGGACAGGGCAAGGGTTACTTC	CASSLLPGQGKGYF
TRBV28	TRBD1	TRBJ1-6	.	TGTGCCAGCAGTTCCCCGTCGGGACAGGGGCTTTGGGCCAATTCACCCCTCCACTTT	CASSSPSGQGLWANSPLHF
TRBV19	.	TRBJ2-5	.	TGTGCCAGTAGTACGGGGTCTCCCAGCACGACCCAGTACTTC	CASSTGSPSTTQYF